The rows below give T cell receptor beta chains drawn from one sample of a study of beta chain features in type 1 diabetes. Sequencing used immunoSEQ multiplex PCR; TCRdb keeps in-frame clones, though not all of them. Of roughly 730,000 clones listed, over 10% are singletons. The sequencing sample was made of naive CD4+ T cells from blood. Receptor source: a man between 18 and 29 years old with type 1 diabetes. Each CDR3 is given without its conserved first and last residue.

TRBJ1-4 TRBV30 AWSTVGTVGEKLF
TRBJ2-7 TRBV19 ASRPGQGTYEQY
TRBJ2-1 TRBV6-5 ASSYDGSYNEQF
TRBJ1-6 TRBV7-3 ASSPQSGSNNSPLH
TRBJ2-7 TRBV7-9 ASSLWSSGGYEQY
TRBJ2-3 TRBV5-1 ASTRAGTDTQY
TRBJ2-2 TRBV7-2 ASRQITGELF
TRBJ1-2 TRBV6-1 ASSTRTGTFYGYT
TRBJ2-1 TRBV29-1 SVLGRTGDSYNEQF
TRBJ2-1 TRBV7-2 ASSPGGSGVVNEQF
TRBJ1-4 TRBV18 ASSPLLSGTDNEKLF
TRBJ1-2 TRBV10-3 AISESEGPNYGYT
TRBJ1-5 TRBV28 ASTLGGRDQPQH
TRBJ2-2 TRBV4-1 ASSQDMMTTTGELF
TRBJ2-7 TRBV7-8 ASKTIGTSNYEQY
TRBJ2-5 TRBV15 ATSRDRGEETQY
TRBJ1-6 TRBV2 ASSEGTVFGSYNSPLH
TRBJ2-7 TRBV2 ASKWGLAVEQY
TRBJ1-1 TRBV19 ASRNRSPEAF
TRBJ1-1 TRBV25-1 ASSVGVNTEAF
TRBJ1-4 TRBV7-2 ASSHATEKLF
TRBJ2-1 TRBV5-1 ASSLVGTGLTNEQF
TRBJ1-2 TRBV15 ATSRDSYGYT
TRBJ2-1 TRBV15 ATSRDLGGRNEQF
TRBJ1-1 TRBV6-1 ASSEPGQGWAAF
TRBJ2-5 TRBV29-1 SVHRTSGGAGETQY
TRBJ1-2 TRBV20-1 SARGGGGYT
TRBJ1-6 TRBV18 ASSLGQGNNSPLH